This entry is about one T cell receptor (beta chain). The target antigen is unknown. The sample belongs to a study of PD-1 blockade in classical Hodgkin lymphoma. Study conclusions and caveats: Partial responders and progressors had significantly lower baseline TCR diversity. Compared with healthy donors, newly diagnosed patients reportedly showed lower baseline TCR diversity.

Every patient experienced relapse after autologous stem cell transplantation, and brentuximab vedotin exposure varied. The study recorded best responses of complete response, partial response or progressive disease. Using immunoSEQ multiplex PCR, the repertoire was profiled, and TCRdb retains in-frame clones only, with some absent. The sample lists 110,000 or so clones; 89% were seen once. The CDR3 covers 15 residues. Trimming at V came to 1 base and at J to 5 bases, leaving 6 bases not matched to a gene. Germline V gene data show CDR1 as LNHDA and CDR2 as SQIVND (reference sequence). The specimen was peripheral blood mononuclear cells (PBMCs), collected before the second cycle of nivolumab. This TCR was sampled from a human donor with classical Hodgkin lymphoma. The V call is TRBV19, the J call TRBJ2-5; 8 bases are shared with TRBD1. CDR3 in DNA: TGTGCCAGTAGTATAGGGACAGGGTCCCACGAGACCCAGTACTTC. The encoded protein is CASSIGTGSHETQYF.